The entry below describes one T cell receptor beta chain. Its antigen is still unknown. The data derive from a study of shared clonotypes between healthy human individuals. Background on the study: Three CD4 naive, three CD4 memory, two CD8 naive and one CD8 memory plate were used per donor. Study observations and caveats: Generation probabilities of non-shared clonotypes were lower (relative to those shared by all four donors). Sharing across four donors was highest in naive CD4 (roughly 5%) and lowest in memory CD8 (around 0.4%).

CD45RO-negative, CCR7-positively selected cells formed the naive CD8 fraction, excluding terminally differentiated effector memory CD45RA+ cells. This CDR3 region has 16 residues. Trimming removed 0 bases at V and 8 bases at J, with 16 bases between. In germline, CDR1 is LGHNA, CDR2 YNFKEQ. Sequenced by immunoSEQ multiplex PCR; TCRdb stores in-frame clones only, minus some. This sample has some 800,000 clones, with over 90% found just once. The receptor was derived from a man aged 25 to 40 in good health. The J gene is TRBJ2-2, the V gene TRBV4-2, with a tentative D call TRBD1 (5 bases). The sequenced sample consisted of naive CD8+ T cells sorted from blood. The CDR3 reads CASSQEAGFRAGELFF. The CDR3 region has the DNA TGTGCCAGCAGCCAAGAGGCAGGGTTTAGGGCTGGGGAGCTGTTTTTT.